This T cell receptor (beta chain) was sequenced during a study of T-cell reconstitution after alpha-beta-depleted transplantation in children (TCRdb year 2016). In terms of the full investigation: The study quantitatively tracked T-cell immune reconstitution after TCRalphabeta/CD19-depleted allogeneic hematopoietic cell transplantation in children using TCR repertoire profiling. General study outcomes and caveats: The frequencies of hyperexpanded clones fell over the following months, and after one year, T-cell counts and TCRbeta diversity were mostly attributed to newly produced T cells. The high TCRbeta diversity at day 60 in some patients was ascribed to recipient T cells and intrathymic progenitors that had survived conditioning. The apparently early alphabetaT-cell count recovery about two months after transplant was reportedly dependent on only several hundred rapidly expanded clones derived from non-depleted graft cells.

Libraries were made using PCR. The data were produced on an Illumina HiSeq 2500. TCR library preparation used molecular barcoding, with unique molecular identifiers applied to normalize quantification of the TCRbeta repertoire. The public reads were reprocessed in TCRdb via fastp at Q25 and MiXCR, keeping in-frame beta chains. A single entry per CDR3 protein holds the most common genes and DNA from its merged rows. The sample table shows approximately 980,000 distinct CDR3 sequences, and 25% to 35% are seen once. The ten largest make up 25% to 35% of the sample. The sample's treatment or condition label, decoded: allogeneic hematopoietic cell transplantation with graft depleted of TCRalphabeta T cells and CD19 B cells. The children who served as transplant recipients had been given grafts of TCRalphabeta/CD19-depleted allogeneic hematopoietic cells. This clonotype was seen more than once but under ten times. Its target antigen remains unknown. No per-base quality is available; no much larger clone lies one base away.

CDR1 and CDR2, per the germline V gene (reference sequence), are DFQATT and SNEGSKA. Germline trimming amounts to 7 bases on V and 3 bases on J, with 4 as the count of junction bases outside the gene matches. CDR3 length: 12 amino acids, cysteine to phenylalanine. Here the CDR3 DNA is all that survives: 36 bases in frame from base 1. The source material was PBMCs, mostly from graft donor cells, sampled 360 days after TCRalphabeta/CD19-depleted stem cell transplant. The chain is made from TRBV20-1 and TRBJ2-3; 7 junctional bases match TRBD1. The TCR comes from a boy under two years old who had a stem cell transplant for SCID, so the T cells may come from the graft donor. The nucleotide sequence is given as TGCAGTGAAATGACAGGGACAGATACGCAGTATTTT. Protein translation: CSEMTGTDTQYF.